The present T cell receptor (beta chain) was sequenced within a study of Ad26.COV2.S vaccination and SARS-CoV-2 variants. Study in general: Donor was in the COV1001 Ad26.COV2.S trial arm.

Study-level findings and limits: Vaccine and placebo recipients had similar non-spike TCR breadth. Post-vaccination spike-specific CD8+ and CD4+ T cell responses reportedly had substantial breadth.

Turning to this clone: Its cognate antigen is unknown.

Measured with immunoSEQ multiplex PCR; TCRdb has only the in-frame clones, and not every one. The sample gives roughly 420,000 clones, approximately 90% of which show up once; 3.6% is in the top ten. Noted treatment: some 19 received Ad26.COV2.S at low or high dose, single or two shots; roughly 5 received placebo; per-sample allocation not given. Each sample was drawn 63 days after the first injection (of vaccine or placebo). This receptor was obtained from a person between 18 and 60 years old who received the Ad26.COV2.S COVID-19 vaccine or a placebo. Sequences were derived from peripheral blood, sampled in a trial of Ad26.COV2.S vaccine versus placebo.

CDR3 amino acids: CSVDRTGTGGELFF. In nucleotides, the CDR3 is TGCAGCGTTGACCGGACAGGGACCGGCGGGGAGCTGTTTTTT. The chain carries TRBV29-1 and TRBJ2-2, with TRBD1 identical over 8 bases. Trimming at V came to 3 bases and at J to 7 bases, leaving 7 bases not matched to a gene. CDR3 length: 14 residues. Germline V lookup: CDR1 SQVTM, CDR2 ANQGSEA.